One and the same sample provided the 26 T cell receptor beta chains below, sequenced in a study of T cell changes during pregnancy in multiple sclerosis. Using immunoSEQ multiplex PCR, the repertoire was profiled, and TCRdb retains in-frame clones only, with some absent. The table lists just under 85,000 clones, roughly nine tenths of them singletons. The source material was peripheral blood, sampled in the first trimester of pregnancy. The receptor set was obtained from a female donor with multiple sclerosis, enrolled in a pregnancy study.

The V and J genes are TRBV7-3 and TRBJ2-1; 7 bases match TRBD2. Germline CDR1 reads SGHTA; CDR2 reads FQGTGA. Trimming removed 1 base from V and 9 bases from J; junction bases left unmatched: 6. CDR3 length: 14 amino acids. This CDR3 is CASSLSGSLSEQFF. The CDR3 DNA is TGTGCCAGCAGCTTAAGCGGGAGTTTGAGTGAGCAGTTCTTC. Using reference TRBV7-3 and TRBJ2-1 for the parts outside the CDR3, the full variable domain is GAGVSQTPSNKVTEKGKYVELRCDPISGHTALYWYRQSLGQGPEFLIYFQGTGAADDSGLPNDRFFAVRPEGSVSTLKIQRTERGDSAVYLCASSLSGSLSEQFFGPGTRLTVL.

This chain connects TRBV6-1 to TRBJ1-1; TRBD1 agrees at 10 bases. Germline CDR1 MNHNS, CDR2 SASEGT. The V segment lost 6 bases and the J segment 3 bases; nucleotides outside the gene matches: 4. The CDR3 contains 14 residues. CDR3 nucleotide sequence: TGTGCCAGCAGGGGACAGGGGAGAGACACTGAAGCTTTCTTT. This translates into CASRGQGRDTEAFF.

The rearrangement uses TRBV6-5 and TRBJ1-2; D gene unclear. V was cut by 6 bases and J by 3 bases, with 14 bases left in between. Germline V CDR1 and CDR2: MNHEY, SVGAGI. The CDR3 sequence is 14 residues long. CDR3 amino acids: CASSRGSGHYGYTF. The DNA for the CDR3 is TGTGCCAGCAGCCGCGGGAGCGGTCACTATGGCTACACCTTC.

The chain carries TRBV19 and TRBJ2-1; 10 bases are a match to TRBD2. The V and J ends lost 6 bases and 6 bases, in that order; junction bases with no gene match: 14. The germline gives CDR1 LNHDA, CDR2 SQIVND (reference sequence). The CDR3 totals 17 residues. In DNA form, the CDR3 reads TGTGCCAGTAGGGCCTCCGGGGGGCTAGCGGGAGTCAATGAGCAGTTCTTC. It codes for CASRASGGLAGVNEQFF.

The CDR3 sequence: CASSPKGQASYEQYF. The CDR3 DNA reads TGTGCCAGCTCACCGAAGGGACAAGCCTCCTACGAGCAGTACTTC. J is TRBJ2-7 and V is TRBV18; D is possibly TRBD1 (6 bases). Germline CDR1 is KGHSH and CDR2 is LQKENI. Trimming removed 3 bases from V and 0 bases from J, with 12 bases in between. CDR3 length: 15 residues. Drawing the rest from reference TRBV18 and TRBJ2-7, the complete variable domain is NAGVMQNPRHLVRRRGQEARLRCSPMKGHSHVYWYRQLPEEGLKFMVYLQKENIIDESGMPKERFSAEFPKEGPSILRIQQVVRGDSAAYFCASSPKGQASYEQYFGPGTRLTVT.

This chain connects TRBV5-1 to TRBJ2-3, with 8 bases identical to TRBD2. CDR3 size: 16 residues. CDR1 and CDR2 from the germline V gene are SGHRS and YFSETQ. Trimming cost V 2 bases and J 3 bases; bases outside gene matches: 8. CDR3 nucleotide sequence: TGCGCCAGCAGCTTAGGAAGCGGGAGTTTGACAGATACGCAGTATTTT. It translates to CASSLGSGSLTDTQYF.

The chain employs TRBV11-3 and TRBJ2-7; D is unresolved. V lost 0 bases and J 5 bases, leaving 11 bases between the germline ends. The germline CDR1 and CDR2 sequences are SGHNT and YENEEA. This CDR3 region has 14 residues. DNA of the CDR3: TGTGCCAGCAGCTTAGAACGGGTCGACCACGAGCAGTACTTC. It specifies CASSLERVDHEQYF. Full variable domain (rest looked up from reference TRBV11-3 and TRBJ2-7): EAGVVQSPRYKIIEKKQPVAFWCNPISGHNTLYWYLQNLGQGPELLIRYENEEAVDDSQLPKDRFSAERLKGVDSTLKIQPAELGDSAVYLCASSLERVDHEQYFGPGTRLTVT.

This chain links TRBV4-1 with TRBJ1-2; 7 bases fit TRBD1. The CDR3 totals 15 residues. Trimming took 1 base from V and 4 from J; bases not matched to a gene: 6. CDR1 and CDR2 (germline): MGHRA, YSYEKL. The CDR3: CASSQVRTGAYGYTF. CDR3 bases: TGCGCCAGCAGCCAAGTGCGTACAGGGGCCTATGGCTACACCTTC.

V and J are TRBV4-1 and TRBJ1-1; 9 positions agree with TRBD1. This CDR3 has 13 amino acids. V trimming: 10 bases; J trimming: 3 bases; junction bases outside the gene matches: 6. Germline-derived CDR1 and CDR2 are MGHRA and YSYEKL. The CDR3 region has the DNA TGCGCCACCTCCGACAGGGGGGACACTGAAGCTTTCTTT. The encoded protein is CATSDRGDTEAFF.

J is TRBJ2-1 and V is TRBV5-1; 9 bases are a match to TRBD1. This CDR3 is built from 16 residues. Germline CDR1 is SGHRS and CDR2 is YFSETQ. V was clipped by 0 bases and J by 7 bases; unmatched bases: 8. This CDR3 reads CASSLGRGQGMNEQFF. CDR3 nucleotides: TGCGCCAGCAGCTTGGGCCGGGGACAGGGAATGAATGAGCAGTTCTTC. Combining the CDR3 with reference TRBV5-1 and TRBJ2-1 gives the whole variable domain KAGVTQTPRYLIKTRGQQVTLSCSPISGHRSVSWYQQTPGQGLQFLFEYFSETQRNKGNFPGRFSGRQFSNSRSEMNVSTLELGDSALYLCASSLGRGQGMNEQFFGPGTRLTVL.

The chain employs TRBV9 and TRBJ2-5, with TRBD2 matching 9 bases. J gave up 4 bases and V 3 bases, and 4 bases lay outside the gene matches. The CDR3 runs 14 residues. CDR1 and CDR2 from the germline V gene are SGDLS and YYNGEE. For the CDR3, the DNA is TGTGCCAGCAGCGAGGGACTAGCTCGAGAGACCCAGTACTTC. Amino acids: CASSEGLARETQYF. The whole variable domain, remainder taken from reference TRBV9 and TRBJ2-5, is DSGVTQTPKHLITATGQRVTLRCSPRSGDLSVYWYQQSLDQGLQFLIQYYNGEERAKGNILERFSAQQFPDLHSELNLSSLELGDSALYFCASSEGLARETQYFGPGTRLLVL.

This chain links TRBV25-1 with TRBJ1-4; TRBD1 matches 8 bases. J lost 5 bases, V lost 3 bases, and 5 bases had no gene match. The CDR3 is 15 residues long. The germline CDR1 and CDR2 sequences are MGHDK and SYGVNS. CDR3 coding DNA: TGTGCCAGCAGTGAGTACAGGGGGGGAAATGAAAAACTGTTTTTT. Its translation is CASSEYRGGNEKLFF.

This chain connects TRBV4-1 to TRBJ2-3; D unresolved. The V end lost 10 bases, the J end lost 2 bases, and 19 bases lay between the germline ends. The CDR3 is 15 residues long. Looked up from germline, CDR1 is MGHRA and CDR2 is YSYEKL. The CDR3 DNA is TGCGCCACCTCAGGCCCTTCCTTGGACACAGATACGCAGTATTTT. It encodes CATSGPSLDTDTQYF.

The chain is built from TRBV27 and TRBJ2-3; 9 bases map to TRBD1. This CDR3 region has 14 residues. J was trimmed by 6 bases and V by 3 bases; bases with no gene match: 4. Germline V gene lookup returns CDR1 MNHEY and CDR2 SMNVEV (reference sequence). The CDR3 here is CASSLGQGVDTQYF. CDR3 in DNA: TGTGCCAGCAGTTTGGGACAGGGTGTCGATACGCAGTATTTT.

V usage is TRBV10-3 and J usage is TRBJ1-6; D may be TRBD1 (5 bases). This CDR3 region has 14 residues. Germline V gene sequence: CDR1 ENHRY, CDR2 SYGVKD. V was clipped by 6 bases and J by 8 bases, with 14 bases between them. The CDR3 region has the DNA TGTGCCATCAGACGGGGGGATGTCGATTCACCCCTCCACTTT. It specifies CAIRRGDVDSPLHF.

Points on this clone: A read error may produce the germline difference seen at one junction end. The chain couples TRBV7-6 to TRBJ2-5, with D tentatively TRBD2 (5 bases). The germline V gene encodes CDR1 SGHVS and CDR2 FNYEAQ. The CDR3 runs 17 residues. The CDR3 reads CASSLAPPGRGGETQYF. CDR3 coding DNA: TGTGCCAGCAGCCTAGCCCCCCCGGGTAGAGGAGGCGAGACCCAGTACTTC.

This chain links TRBV19 with TRBJ2-1; TRBD1 matches 8 bases. Looked up from germline, CDR1 is LNHDA and CDR2 is SQIVND (reference sequence). The CDR3 runs to 16 residues. Trimming removed 5 bases from V and 6 bases from J; junction bases left unmatched: 12. As DNA, the CDR3 is TGTGCCAGTAGTGTACGCTACCAGGGGGCTCCCAATGAGCAGTTCTTC. This encodes CASSVRYQGAPNEQFF. The whole variable domain, remainder taken from reference TRBV19 and TRBJ2-1, is DGGITQSPKYLFRKEGQNVTLSCEQNLNHDAMYWYRQDPGQGLRLIYYSQIVNDFQKGDIAEGYSVSREKKESFPLTVTSAQKNPTAFYLCASSVRYQGAPNEQFFGPGTRLTVL.

In its sample, this clone was seen once. The chain uses TRBV29-1 and TRBJ1-4; 8 positions agree with TRBD1. This CDR3 is built from 13 residues. Losses at the gene ends were 6 bases for V and 7 bases for J; bases not matched to a gene: 7. In germline, CDR1 is SQVTM, CDR2 ANQGSEA. The CDR3 DNA is TGCAGCGTGTCCGAGACAGGGGCTGAAAAACTGTTTTTT. It codes for CSVSETGAEKLFF.

This chain connects TRBV4-3 to TRBJ1-2, with 12 bases fitting TRBD1. V lost 1 base and J lost 8; bases outside the gene matches: 5. There are 15 residues in the CDR3. Germline V gene lookup returns CDR1 LGHNA and CDR2 YSLEER. CDR3 in DNA: TGCGCCAGCAGCCAAGGGGGACAGGGGGCCTTCGGCTACACCTTC. Its translation is CASSQGGQGAFGYTF.

CDR3 in DNA: TGTGCCAGCAGTGAAGGACAGCGGGACATGTCCTACGAGCAGTACTTC. Protein: CASSEGQRDMSYEQYF. J is TRBJ2-7 and V is TRBV6-1, with TRBD2 as a possible D gene (7 bases). Germline assignment: CDR1 MNHNS and CDR2 SASEGT. The V end lost 1 base, the J end lost 1 base, and 14 bases lay between the germline ends. The CDR3 is 16 residues long.

The chain joins TRBV19 to TRBJ1-5; no clear D gene. This CDR3 has 14 residues. Germline V gene sequence: CDR1 LNHDA, CDR2 SQIVND (reference sequence). The V end lost 6 bases, the J end lost 2 bases, and 11 bases lay between the germline ends. CDR3 loop: CASSLWGGNQPQHF. DNA of the CDR3: TGTGCCAGTAGCCTCTGGGGAGGCAATCAGCCCCAGCATTTT.

The chain recombines TRBV4-1 with TRBJ1-1, with TRBD1 matching 10 bases. V shed 1 base, J shed 11 bases, and the junction held 7 bases outside the gene matches. The CDR3 length is 14 residues. In germline, CDR1 is MGHRA, CDR2 YSYEKL. CDR3 residues: CASSQVGQGLEAFF. The CDR3 DNA reads TGCGCCAGCAGCCAAGTGGGACAGGGGTTGGAGGCTTTCTTT.

V usage is TRBV5-1 and J usage is TRBJ2-4; D might be TRBD1 (5 bases). This CDR3 is built from 13 residues. Germline V CDR1 and CDR2: SGHRS, YFSETQ. V was pared by 0 bases and J by 5 bases, with 6 bases between. CDR3 DNA sequence: TGCGCCAGCAGCTTGGGGGGCGAAAACATTCAGTACTTC. Protein: CASSLGGENIQYF. Using reference TRBV5-1 and TRBJ2-4 for the parts outside the CDR3, the full variable domain is KAGVTQTPRYLIKTRGQQVTLSCSPISGHRSVSWYQQTPGQGLQFLFEYFSETQRNKGNFPGRFSGRQFSNSRSEMNVSTLELGDSALYLCASSLGGENIQYFGAGTRLSVL.

The chain combines TRBV7-9 with TRBJ2-5; 7 nucleotides match TRBD2. The CDR3 covers 13 residues. Per the germline V gene, CDR1 is SEHNR and CDR2 is FQNEAQ (reference sequence). The J segment lost 7 bases and the V segment lost 1 base, leaving 3 bases of the junction unmatched. In DNA form, the CDR3 reads TGTGCCAGCAGCTTAGGCGGGGAGGGGACCCAGTACTTC. Translated, it gives CASSLGGEGTQYF. The full variable domain, in which reference TRBV7-9 and TRBJ2-5 provide the parts outside the CDR3, is DTGVSQNPRHKITKRGQNVTFRCDPISEHNRLYWYRQTLGQGPEFLTYFQNEAQLEKSRLLSDRFSAERPKGSFSTLEIQRTEQGDSAMYLCASSLGGEGTQYFGPGTRLLVL.

The rearrangement joins TRBV2 to TRBJ2-5, with 7 bases that match TRBD2. The CDR3 length is 19 residues. Per the germline V gene, CDR1 is SNHLY and CDR2 is FYNNEI. V lost 2 bases, J lost 0 bases, and 15 bases stayed unmatched. For the CDR3, the DNA is TGTGCCAGCAGTGAAAGGTGGACTGGTCTAGCGGCGTACCAAGAGACCCAGTACTTC. Translating gives CASSERWTGLAAYQETQYF.

The chain employs TRBV6-6 and TRBJ1-2; 8 bases are shared with TRBD1. The CDR3 is made up of 13 amino acids. V shed 8 bases and J 5 bases; nucleotides not matched to a gene: 7. Germline V gene sequence: CDR1 MNHNY, CDR2 SVGAGI (reference sequence). CDR3 protein: CASGGDRGYGYTF. DNA of the CDR3: TGTGCCAGCGGGGGAGACAGGGGTTATGGCTACACCTTC.